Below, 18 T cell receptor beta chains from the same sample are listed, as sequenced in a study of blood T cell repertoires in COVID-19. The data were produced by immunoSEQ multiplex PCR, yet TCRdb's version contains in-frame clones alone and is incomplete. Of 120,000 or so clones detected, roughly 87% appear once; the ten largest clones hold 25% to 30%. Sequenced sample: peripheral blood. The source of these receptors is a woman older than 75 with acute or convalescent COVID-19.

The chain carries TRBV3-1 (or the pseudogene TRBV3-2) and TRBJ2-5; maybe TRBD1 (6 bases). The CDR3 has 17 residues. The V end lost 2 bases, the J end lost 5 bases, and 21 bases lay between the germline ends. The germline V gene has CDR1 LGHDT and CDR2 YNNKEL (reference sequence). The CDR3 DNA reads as TGTGCCAGCAGCCAATTACTGTGGGGGCGCATAGAGGAGACCCAGTACTTC. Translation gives CASSQLLWGRIEETQYF.

The CDR3 nucleotides are TGCGCCAGCGGGGGAGGGTTTCGCAATGAGCAGTTCTTC. It codes for CASGGGFRNEQFF. This chain joins TRBV5-1 and TRBJ2-1; 7 positions agree with TRBD2. The CDR3 extends over 13 amino acids. Trimming at V came to 7 bases and at J to 6 bases, leaving 7 bases not matched to a gene. CDR1 SGHRS and CDR2 YFSETQ come from the germline V gene.

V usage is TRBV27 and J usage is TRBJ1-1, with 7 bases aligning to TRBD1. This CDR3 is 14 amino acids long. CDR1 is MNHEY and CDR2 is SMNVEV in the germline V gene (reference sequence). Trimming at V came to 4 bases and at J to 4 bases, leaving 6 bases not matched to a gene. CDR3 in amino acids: CASSSPHRGTEAFF. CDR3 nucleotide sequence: TGTGCCAGCAGTTCCCCTCACAGGGGCACTGAAGCTTTCTTT.

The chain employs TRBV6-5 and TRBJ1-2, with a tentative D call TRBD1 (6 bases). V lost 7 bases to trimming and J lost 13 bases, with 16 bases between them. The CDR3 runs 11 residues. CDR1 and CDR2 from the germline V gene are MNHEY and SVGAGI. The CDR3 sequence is CASNTGKRRTF. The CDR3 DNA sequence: TGTGCCAGCAACACAGGGAAGCGGCGCACCTTC.

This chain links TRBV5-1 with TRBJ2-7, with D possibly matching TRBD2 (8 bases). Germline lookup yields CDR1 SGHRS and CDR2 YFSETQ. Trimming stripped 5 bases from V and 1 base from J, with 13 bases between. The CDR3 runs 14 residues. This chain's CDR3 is CASSRGGQSYEQYV. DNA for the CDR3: TGCGCCAGCAGTCGGGGGGGACAGTCCTACGAGCAGTACGTC.

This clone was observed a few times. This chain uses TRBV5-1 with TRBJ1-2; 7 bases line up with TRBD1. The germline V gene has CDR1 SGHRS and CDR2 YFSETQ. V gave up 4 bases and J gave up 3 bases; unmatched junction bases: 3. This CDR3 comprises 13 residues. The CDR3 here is CASSPGQDYGYTF. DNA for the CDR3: TGCGCCAGCAGCCCCGGACAGGACTATGGCTACACCTTC.

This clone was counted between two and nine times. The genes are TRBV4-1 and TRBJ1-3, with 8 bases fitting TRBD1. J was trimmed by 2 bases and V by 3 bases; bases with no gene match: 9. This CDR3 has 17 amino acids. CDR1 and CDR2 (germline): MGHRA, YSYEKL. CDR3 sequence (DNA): TGCGCCAGCAGCCACTATACAGGGGGTGGAACTGGAAACACCATATATTTT. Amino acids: CASSHYTGGGTGNTIYF.

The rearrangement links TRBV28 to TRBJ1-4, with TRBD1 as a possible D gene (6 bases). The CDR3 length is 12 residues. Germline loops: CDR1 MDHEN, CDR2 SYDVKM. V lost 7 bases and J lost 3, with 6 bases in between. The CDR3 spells CASNRANEKLFF. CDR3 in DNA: TGTGCCAGCAACAGGGCTAATGAAAAACTGTTTTTT.

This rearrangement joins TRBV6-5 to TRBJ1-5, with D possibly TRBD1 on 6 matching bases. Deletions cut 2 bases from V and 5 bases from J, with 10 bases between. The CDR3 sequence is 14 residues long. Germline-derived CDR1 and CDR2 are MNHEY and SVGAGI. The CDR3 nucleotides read TGTGCCAGCAGTTACCGGGACAAGCATCAGCCCCAGCATTTT. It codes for CASSYRDKHQPQHF.

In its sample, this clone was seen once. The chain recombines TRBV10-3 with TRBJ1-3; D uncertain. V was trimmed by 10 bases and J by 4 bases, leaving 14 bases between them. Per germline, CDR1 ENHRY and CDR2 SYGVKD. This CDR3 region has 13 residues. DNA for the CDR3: TGTGCCACTAGGTTGGTATCCGGAAACACCATATATTTT. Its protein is CATRLVSGNTIYF.

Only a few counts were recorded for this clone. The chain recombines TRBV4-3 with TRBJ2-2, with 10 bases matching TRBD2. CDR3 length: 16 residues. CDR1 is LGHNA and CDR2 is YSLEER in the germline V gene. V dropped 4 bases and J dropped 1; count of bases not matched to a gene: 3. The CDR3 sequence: CASSPRLAGNTGELFF. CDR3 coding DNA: TGCGCCAGCAGCCCACGACTAGCGGGGAACACCGGGGAGCTGTTTTTT.

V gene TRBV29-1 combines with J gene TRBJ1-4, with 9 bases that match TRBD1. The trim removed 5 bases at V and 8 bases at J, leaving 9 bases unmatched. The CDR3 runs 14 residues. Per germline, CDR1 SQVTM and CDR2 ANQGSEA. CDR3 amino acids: CSVRGTGQSEKLFF. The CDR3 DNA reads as TGCAGCGTTCGGGGGACAGGGCAGAGCGAAAAACTGTTTTTT.

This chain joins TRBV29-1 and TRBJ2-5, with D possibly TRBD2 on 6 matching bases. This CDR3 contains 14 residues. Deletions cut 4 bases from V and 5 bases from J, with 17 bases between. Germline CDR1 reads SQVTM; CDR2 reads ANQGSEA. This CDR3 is CSVAPGLRSETQYF. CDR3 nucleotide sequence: TGCAGCGTTGCCCCGGGACTTAGGTCGGAGACCCAGTACTTC.

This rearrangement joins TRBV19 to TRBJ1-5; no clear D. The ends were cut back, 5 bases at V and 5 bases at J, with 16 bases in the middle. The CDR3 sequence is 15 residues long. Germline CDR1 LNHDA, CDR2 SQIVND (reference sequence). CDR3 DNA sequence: TGTGCCAGTAGTCCCTGGAACGGCCGGGATCAGCCCCAGCATTTT. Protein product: CASSPWNGRDQPQHF.

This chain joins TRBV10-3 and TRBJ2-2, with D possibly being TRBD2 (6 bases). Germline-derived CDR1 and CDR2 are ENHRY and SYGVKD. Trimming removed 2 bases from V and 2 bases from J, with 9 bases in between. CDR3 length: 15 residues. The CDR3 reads CAISEVGTNTGELFF. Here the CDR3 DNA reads TGTGCCATCAGTGAGGTCGGGACTAACACCGGGGAGCTGTTTTTT.

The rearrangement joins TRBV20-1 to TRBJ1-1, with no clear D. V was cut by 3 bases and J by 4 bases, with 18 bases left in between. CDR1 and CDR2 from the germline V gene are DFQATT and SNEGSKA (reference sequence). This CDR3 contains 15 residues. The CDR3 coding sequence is TGCAGTGCTAGTGATCTCCGGGAGGAGGGCACTGAAGCTTTCTTT. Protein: CSASDLREEGTEAFF.

CDR3 DNA: TGTGCCAGCAGCTCAGGGGACGCGAACACCGGGGAGCTGTTTTTT. Encoded protein: CASSSGDANTGELFF. The rearrangement uses TRBV5-4 and TRBJ2-2, with a possible D match to TRBD1 (6 bases). Germline CDR1 SGHNT, CDR2 YYREEE (reference sequence). V lost 3 bases, J lost 0 bases, and 9 bases lay in between. The CDR3 spans 15 residues.

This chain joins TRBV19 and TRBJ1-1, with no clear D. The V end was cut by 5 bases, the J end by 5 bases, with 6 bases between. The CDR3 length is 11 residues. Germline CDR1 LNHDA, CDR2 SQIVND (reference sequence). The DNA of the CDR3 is TGTGCCAGTAGTCGGCGGACTGAAGCTTTCTTT. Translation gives CASSRRTEAFF.